This TCR beta chain emerged from a study (dated by TCRdb to 2022 to 2024). Study-wide conclusions, independent of this receptor: According to the authors, more investigation is needed, including longitudinal sampling and evaluation of a control group.

PBMCs were isolated from peripheral blood, and genomic DNA from unsorted PBMCs was used for TCR beta sequencing. V loses 3 bases of germline sequence and J loses 0 bases, and the interval between the two ends is 8 bases. From a lookup of the germline V gene, CDR1 and CDR2 are MGHDK and SYGVNS. The cysteine opens and the phenylalanine closes a CDR3 of 15 amino acids. The sequence is cut down to CDR3 DNA, 45 bases in frame from base 1. This clone was picked up one time. This receptor's antigen is unknown. There are no base qualities to consult, and no much larger clone falls within one base. Survey-level sequencing on the immunoSEQ platform was used to profile the TCR beta chain repertoires. For the original study's pipeline: CDR3 amino acid length spectratypes and V-J pairing frequencies were compared, and repertoire diversity was measured with the inverse Simpson index. Clonotypes specific to SARS-CoV-2, CMV, influenza A and EBV were annotated by matching TCR beta CDR3 sequences against VDJdb. Not all clones reach the TCRdb copy of this immuneACCESS table, which keeps in-frame sequences only. Checked studies attribute under half of the gap to unresolved V genes and leave the rest unexplained. V and J calls and clone size are copied from that table; D and trimming were computed from the DNA. A total of approximately 50,000 clones appear in this sample, 90% to 95% of them only once. The top ten clonotypes cover roughly 10% of the sample.

Sequencing used PBMCs. The TCR originated in a middle-aged man with rheumatoid arthritis. Recombination linked TRBV25-1 to TRBJ1-4, with the D gene uncertain. CDR3 reads: CASSDPSSTNEKLFF. The nucleotide sequence is TGTGCCAGCAGTGATCCGTCCTCAACTAATGAAAAACTGTTTTTT.